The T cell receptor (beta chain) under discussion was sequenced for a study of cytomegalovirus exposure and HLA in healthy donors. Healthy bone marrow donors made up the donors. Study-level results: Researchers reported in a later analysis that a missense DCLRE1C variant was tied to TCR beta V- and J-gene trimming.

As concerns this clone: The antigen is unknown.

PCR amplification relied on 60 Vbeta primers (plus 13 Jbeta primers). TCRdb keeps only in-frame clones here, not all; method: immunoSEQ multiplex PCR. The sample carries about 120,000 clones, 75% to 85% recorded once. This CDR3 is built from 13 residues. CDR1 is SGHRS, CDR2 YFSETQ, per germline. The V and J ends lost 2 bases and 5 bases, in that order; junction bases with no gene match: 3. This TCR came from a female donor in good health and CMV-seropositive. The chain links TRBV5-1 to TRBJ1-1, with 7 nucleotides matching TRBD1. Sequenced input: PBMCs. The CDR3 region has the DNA TGCGCCAGCAGCTTCACAGGGGTGACTGAAGCTTTCTTT. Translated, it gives CASSFTGVTEAFF. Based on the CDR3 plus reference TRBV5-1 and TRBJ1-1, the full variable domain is KAGVTQTPRYLIKTRGQQVTLSCSPISGHRSVSWYQQTPGQGLQFLFEYFSETQRNKGNFPGRFSGRQFSNSRSEMNVSTLELGDSALYLCASSFTGVTEAFFGQGTRLTVV.